The clone carrying this T cell receptor (beta chain) has only a few counts. The target antigen is unknown. The record originates from a study of T cells in Graves' hyperthyroidism and ophthalmopathy. For the study at large: Sampling of peripheral blood happened at initial diagnosis, prior to any treatment.

Amplification yielded TCR beta CDR3 regions, with RNA transcripts as the source. An initial round of RT-PCR targeting the TCR CDR3 relied on the HTBI primer set. Using its own MiXCR run on the multiplex PCR reads, TCRdb lists one record per CDR3 protein. The data hold about half a million distinct CDR3 sequences, with 20% observed a single time. The study based diagnoses on clinical symptoms, serum thyroxine and TRAb, thyroid ultrasound and orbital computed tomography. Study-wide points: Stable hyperthyroidism and ophthalmopathy were separated using 13 V-J signatures.

Sample: blood. The clonotype originates from a man between 40 and 49 years old with Graves' ophthalmopathy.

Written as DNA, the CDR3 is TGCAGTGCTCTCGGGACTAGCGGGTACGAGCAGTACTTC. Its protein product is CSALGTSGYEQYF. The rearrangement joins TRBV20-1 to TRBJ2-7, with 12 bases lining up with TRBD2. V trimming: 5 bases; J trimming: 4 bases; junction bases outside the gene matches: 3. CDR3 length equals 13 residues. The germline CDR1 and CDR2 sequences are DFQATT and SNEGSKA (reference sequence).